A single sample is the source of the 7 T cell receptor beta chains below, sequenced in a study of blood T cell repertoires in COVID-19. Assay: immunoSEQ multiplex PCR; the TCRdb copy retains only in-frame clones and omits some. The sample lists 55,000 to 70,000 clones; roughly 85% were seen once. Material for sequencing was peripheral blood. These TCRs come from a woman aged 55-69 years with COVID-19, enrolled during active disease.

J is TRBJ1-3 and V is TRBV7-2; D remains ambiguous. Germline V lookup: CDR1 SGHTA, CDR2 FQGNSA. Trimming pared 5 bases from V and 2 bases from J, leaving 10 bases between. This CDR3 comprises 14 residues. The CDR3 sequence: CASSPGGTGNTIYF. The CDR3 region has the DNA TGTGCCAGCAGCCCCGGAGGGACTGGAAACACCATATATTTT.

There are a few counts of this clone. The CDR3 spells CASSVRLALAYEQYF. The CDR3, as DNA: TGTGCCAGCAGTGTACGACTAGCCCTCGCCTACGAGCAGTACTTC. The rearrangement joins TRBV2 to TRBJ2-7; TRBD2 agrees at 7 bases. CDR1 and CDR2 from the germline V gene are SNHLY and FYNNEI. CDR3 length: 15 residues. The junction had 8 bases not matched to a gene; V was cut back by 4 bases and J by 2 bases.

The chain carries TRBV18 and TRBJ2-6; TRBD1 aligns across 9 bases. Germline CDR1 and CDR2: KGHSH and LQKENI. The length of the CDR3 is 18 residues. V was pared by 0 bases and J by 2 bases, with 5 bases of the junction left unmatched. DNA for the CDR3: TGTGCCAGCTCACCACCGAACAGGGGGCTCCCTGGGGCCAACGTCCTGACTTTC. Protein sequence: CASSPPNRGLPGANVLTF.

The genes are TRBV6-1 and TRBJ1-2; TRBD1 aligns across 9 bases. CDR1 is MNHNS, CDR2 SASEGT, per germline. The CDR3 runs 16 residues. Germline trimming cut 1 base from V and 4 bases from J; bases unmatched to any gene: 7. The chain's CDR3 is CASSEVVTGGFYGYTF. The CDR3 coding sequence is TGTGCCAGCAGTGAAGTAGTAACAGGGGGCTTCTATGGCTACACCTTC.

This chain links TRBV23-1 with TRBJ1-6; D unclear. TRBV23-1 is assigned to the ORF class and has an uncertain function. The V gene lost 6 bases and the J gene lost 6 bases, with 21 bases spanning the gap. The CDR3 contains 17 residues. CDR3 loop: CASSPASAGGSNSPLHF. The CDR3 region has the DNA TGCGCCAGCAGCCCCGCCTCGGCAGGAGGGTCTAATTCACCCCTCCACTTT.

This clone was seen only a few times. The rearrangement links TRBV19 to TRBJ1-2; D is unresolved. V was trimmed by 5 bases and J by 2 bases, leaving 9 bases between them. CDR1 and CDR2 (germline): LNHDA, SQIVND (reference sequence). The CDR3 runs 13 residues. CDR3: CASSEVGNYGYTF. The CDR3 bases are TGTGCCAGTAGTGAGGTCGGGAACTATGGCTACACCTTC.

The chain couples TRBV19 to TRBJ1-2; D is ambiguous. CDR1 is LNHDA and CDR2 is SQIVND in the germline V gene (reference sequence). V was shortened by 7 bases and J by 1 base, with 10 bases between the two germline ends. This CDR3 is 13 amino acids long. The CDR3 sequence is CASTWTHNYGYTF. The CDR3 DNA follows: TGTGCCAGTACGTGGACTCATAACTATGGCTACACCTTC.